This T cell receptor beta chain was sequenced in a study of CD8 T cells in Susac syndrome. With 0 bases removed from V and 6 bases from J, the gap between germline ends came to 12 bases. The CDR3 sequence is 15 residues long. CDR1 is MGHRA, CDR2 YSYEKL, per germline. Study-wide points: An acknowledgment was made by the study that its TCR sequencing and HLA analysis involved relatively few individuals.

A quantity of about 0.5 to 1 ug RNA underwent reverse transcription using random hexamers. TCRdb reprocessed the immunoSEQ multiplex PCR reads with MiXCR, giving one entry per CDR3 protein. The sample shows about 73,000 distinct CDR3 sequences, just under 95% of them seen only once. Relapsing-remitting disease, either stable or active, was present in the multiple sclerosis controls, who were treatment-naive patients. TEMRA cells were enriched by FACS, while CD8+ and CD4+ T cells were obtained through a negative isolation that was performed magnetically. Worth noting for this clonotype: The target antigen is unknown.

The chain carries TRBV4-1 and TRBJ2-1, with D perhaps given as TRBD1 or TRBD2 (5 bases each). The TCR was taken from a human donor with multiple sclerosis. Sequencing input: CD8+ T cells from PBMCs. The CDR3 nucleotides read TGCGCCAGCAGCCAAGAGGTGACAGCGGTCAATGAGCAGTTCTTC. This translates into CASSQEVTAVNEQFF.